This T cell receptor beta chain was profiled in a study of tumor-infiltrating lymphocytes in primary liver carcinoma. The CDR3 totals 14 residues. Researchers drew blood RNA from unsorted whole blood and extracted germline DNA as well. Investigators obtained 3.5 to 4.5 milliliters of peripheral blood ahead of surgery. Details on this clonotype: Its antigen is undetermined. Its ends do not fully match the called genes, so a read error is possible.

Using a constant-region primer together with ProtoScript II reverse transcriptase, TCR beta cDNA was made from around 0.55 ug of total RNA. Modified slightly, ARM-PCR produced TCR beta libraries over three nested multiplex PCR rounds. Each of the first two PCR rounds ran roughly 10 cycles with TRBV1-TRBV30 forward and C-beta reverse primers. TCRdb reanalysed the multiplex PCR reads using MiXCR and keeps one entry per CDR3 protein. The sample holds about 200,000 distinct CDR3 sequences, roughly two thirds seen once. The study, taken as a whole, reports: Compared with blood, tumor repertoires held significantly more in their top 250 clones.

Sequenced input: peripheral blood. The gene calls are TRBV12-3 or TRBV12-4 and TRBJ1-1, with D possibly being TRBD1 (6 bases). The sequence was obtained from an older woman with primary liver carcinoma and hepatitis B virus infection. CDR3 DNA sequence: TGTGCCAGCAGTCCGGCGGGGGGGGCATGGGAAGCTTTATTT. Translation gives CASSPAGGAWEALF.